This T cell receptor (beta chain) is drawn from a study of tissue T cells after allogeneic stem cell transplantation. Whole-study findings and limits: The patient cohort was small and clinically heterogeneous, with limited sampling depth. Some tissue clones might be persisting host cells; their alloreactivity or antigen specificity was not determined. Anatomically similar tissues had similar TCR repertoires within each patient.

Time point denoted: mouse harvest day 14 after allogeneic transplant. Each mouse received 10^7 T-cell-depleted marrow cells plus 10^6 splenic CD5+ T cells by tail vein. The protocol was immunoSEQ multiplex PCR, while the TCRdb copy is restricted to in-frame clones and leaves out a portion. The sample gives approximately 7,900 clones, under 35% of which show up once; roughly 3% is in the top ten. The CDR3 spans 14 residues. CDR1 and CDR2 (germline): KGHPV, FQNQEV (reference sequence). Between the trimmed V and J ends, which lost 4 bases and 13 bases, there was a span of 19 bases. A remark on this clone: Its antigen is currently unknown. Gene and germline names: mouse. The read is 1 residue too short to cover the CDR3 end, so that end is filled in from the germline J gene.

The sequence came from a female BALB/c mouse given C57BL/6 T cells with graft-versus-host disease after an allogeneic hematopoietic cell transplant. The sequencing input was skin. The rearrangement joins TRBV26 to TRBJ2-2; D may be TRBD1 (6 bases). The covered CDR3 bases are TGTGCCAGCAGTCAGGACAGTTCTGGAAATACGCTCTAC. Residues: CASSQDSSGNTLY. In full, the CDR3 reads CASSQDSSGNTLYF.